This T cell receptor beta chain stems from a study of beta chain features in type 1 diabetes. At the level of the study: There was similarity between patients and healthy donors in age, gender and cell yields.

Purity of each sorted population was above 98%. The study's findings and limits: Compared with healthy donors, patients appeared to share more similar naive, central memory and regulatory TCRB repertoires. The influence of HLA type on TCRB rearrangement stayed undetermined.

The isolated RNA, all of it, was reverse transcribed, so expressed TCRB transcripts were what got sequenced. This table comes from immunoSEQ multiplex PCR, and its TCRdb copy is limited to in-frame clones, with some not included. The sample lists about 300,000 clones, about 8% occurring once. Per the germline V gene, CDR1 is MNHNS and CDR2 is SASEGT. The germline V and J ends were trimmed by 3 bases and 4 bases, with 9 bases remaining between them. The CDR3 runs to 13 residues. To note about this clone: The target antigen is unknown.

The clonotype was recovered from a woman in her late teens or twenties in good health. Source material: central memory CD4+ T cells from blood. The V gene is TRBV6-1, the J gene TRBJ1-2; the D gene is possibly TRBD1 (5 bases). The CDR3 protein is CASSEAGGYGYTF. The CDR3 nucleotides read TGTGCCAGCAGTGAGGCCGGGGGCTATGGCTACACCTTC.